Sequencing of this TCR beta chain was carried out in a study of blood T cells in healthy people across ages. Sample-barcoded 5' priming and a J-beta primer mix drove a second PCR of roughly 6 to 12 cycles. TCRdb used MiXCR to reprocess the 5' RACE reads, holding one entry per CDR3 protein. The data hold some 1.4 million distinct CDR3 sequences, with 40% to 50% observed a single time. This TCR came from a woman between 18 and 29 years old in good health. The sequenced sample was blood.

The CDR3 spells CSALGVPGQGLDNEQFF. In nucleotides, the CDR3 is TGCAGTGCTTTAGGCGTGCCGGGACAGGGGTTAGACAATGAGCAGTTCTTC. The chain combines TRBV20-1 with TRBJ2-1; 10 bases line up with TRBD1. The ends lost 5 bases at V and 5 bases at J; junction bases unmatched: 15. The germline CDR1 and CDR2 sequences are DFQATT and SNEGSKA (reference sequence). The CDR3 spans 17 residues.